These 4 T cell receptor beta chains share one sample of origin, sequenced in a study of blood T cell repertoires in COVID-19. Data came from immunoSEQ multiplex PCR; TCRdb stores just in-frame clones and leaves some out. Here the sample spans roughly 25,000 clones, around 67% being singletons. Sequencing used peripheral blood. These receptors were obtained from a man aged 55-75 years with active or convalescent COVID-19.

As DNA, the CDR3 is TGTGCCAGCAGCCAAGAATTTAGAGGCTCCTACAATGAGCAGTTCTTC. Translating gives CASSQEFRGSYNEQFF. The chain links TRBV3-1 (or the pseudogene TRBV3-2) to TRBJ2-1; D is unclear. Germline CDR1 and CDR2: LGHDT and YNNKEL (reference sequence). CDR3 length: 16 amino acids. Trimming left V 0 bases short and J 0 bases short, with 9 bases between.

The V call is TRBV27, the J call TRBJ1-5; TRBD1 might be the D (6 bases). Germline V lookup: CDR1 MNHEY, CDR2 SMNVEV (reference sequence). Deletions cut 0 bases from V and 4 bases from J, with 10 bases between. The CDR3 spans 15 residues. As DNA, the CDR3 is TGTGCCAGCAGTTTATCAGGCAGGGGAAATCAGCCCCAGCATTTT. Protein: CASSLSGRGNQPQHF.

The genes are TRBV7-9 and TRBJ2-7; D might be TRBD1 (6 bases). V was pared by 5 bases and J by 4 bases, with 9 bases between. Germline CDR1 SEHNR, CDR2 FQNEAQ (reference sequence). CDR3 length: 12 residues. CDR3 DNA sequence: TGTGCCAGCAGCCACGACAGGTACGAGCAGTACTTC. Translated: CASSHDRYEQYF.

This clone was picked up a small number of times. J is TRBJ2-7 and V is TRBV5-4, with D possibly matching TRBD1 (6 bases). The CDR3 contains 15 residues. V dropped 4 bases and J dropped 2 bases, with 16 bases sitting between them. Germline-derived CDR1 and CDR2 are SGHNT and YYREEE (reference sequence). CDR3: CASSPGARGTYEQYF. The CDR3 DNA sequence: TGTGCCAGCAGCCCAGGGGCGAGGGGGACCTACGAGCAGTACTTC. The variable domain in full, completed from reference TRBV5-4 and TRBJ2-7, reads ETGVTQSPTHLIKTRGQQVTLRCSSQSGHNTVSWYQQALGQGPQFIFQYYREEENGRGNFPPRFSGLQFPNYSSELNVNALELDDSALYLCASSPGARGTYEQYFGPGTRLTVT.